Listed below are T cell receptor beta chains from one sample, sequenced in a study of beta chain features in type 1 diabetes. Here immunoSEQ multiplex PCR was the method, and the copy in TCRdb shows in-frame clones only, minus some. The sample records about 400,000 clones, roughly an eighth being singletons. The sample was naive CD4+ T cells from blood. The receptors come from a man younger than 35 in good health. Each CDR3 is given with its conserved first and last residue. A D gene is named only where the DNA matches it firmly. Only part of the rows carry a size: once, few, many, or a class if the clone is expanded.

d_call j_call v_call clone_size cdr3_aa cdr3_nt
- TRBJ1-1 TRBV18 - CASSPLSDTEAFF TGTGCCAGCTCACCTTTATCGGACACTGAAGCTTTCTTT
TRBD2 TRBJ2-7 TRBV18 few CASSGLAGGSYEQYF TGTGCCAGCTCGGGACTAGCGGGGGGATCCTACGAGCAGTACTTC
TRBD2 TRBJ2-1 TRBV5-4 few CASTQTSSYNEQFF TGTGCCAGCACCCAGACTAGCAGCTACAATGAGCAGTTCTTC
- TRBJ2-1 TRBV18 few CASSPQGGRGEQFF TGTGCCAGCTCACCCCAAGGGGGTCGAGGGGAGCAGTTCTTC
- TRBJ2-7 TRBV30 - CAGGGGRGYEQYF TGTGCCGGGGGTGGGGGCAGGGGATACGAGCAGTACTTC
- TRBJ1-2 TRBV6-5 few CASSSADSVYGYTF TGTGCCAGCAGTTCCGCCGACAGCGTATATGGCTACACCTTC
TRBD1 TRBJ1-5 TRBV7-8 few CASSPRTGDDQPQHF TGTGCCAGCAGCCCTCGGACAGGGGACGATCAGCCCCAGCATTTT
TRBD1 TRBJ2-7 TRBV7-2 - CASSLDRGPYEQYF TGTGCCAGCAGCTTGGACAGGGGGCCGTACGAGCAGTACTTC
- TRBJ2-2 TRBV27 few CASSFGPGPTGELFF TGTGCCAGCAGTTTTGGTCCAGGGCCCACCGGGGAGCTGTTTTTT
- TRBJ1-1 TRBV27 few CASSPTQTGNTEAFF TGTGCCAGCAGTCCAACCCAGACGGGGAACACTGAAGCTTTCTTT
TRBD2 TRBJ2-5 TRBV4-3 - CASSQEGGGETQETQYF TGCGCCAGCAGCCAAGAGGGGGGGGGAGAGACCCAAGAGACCCAGTACTTC
- TRBJ1-3 TRBV6-5 - CASSYSGTLAGNTIYF TGTGCCAGCAGTTACTCAGGGACTCTCGCTGGAAACACCATATATTTT
TRBD2 TRBJ2-1 TRBV9 - CASSVRTSPNEQFF TGTGCCAGCAGCGTCCGGACTAGCCCCAATGAGCAGTTCTTC
TRBD1 TRBJ2-7 TRBV11-2 - CASSPETGATYEQYF TGTGCCAGCAGCCCGGAGACAGGGGCGACATACGAGCAGTACTTC
- TRBJ2-2 TRBV30 few CAWKTGPNTGELFF TGTGCCTGGAAGACAGGCCCGAACACCGGGGAGCTGTTTTTT
- TRBJ2-1 TRBV7-3 - CASSLAPQGAYNEQFF TGTGCCAGCAGCTTGGCCCCTCAAGGGGCCTACAATGAGCAGTTCTTC
- TRBJ1-1 TRBV18 - CASFGNLNTEAFF TGTGCCAGCTTCGGGAACTTGAACACTGAAGCTTTCTTT
TRBD1 TRBJ2-7 TRBV6-6 few CASTGQGISYEQYF TGTGCCAGCACGGGACAGGGAATCTCCTACGAGCAGTACTTC
TRBD1 TRBJ2-5 TRBV5-1 once CASGGQSVQETQYF TGCGCCAGCGGGGGACAGAGCGTCCAAGAGACCCAGTACTTC
TRBD1 TRBJ2-5 TRBV7-2 few CASTDQTGAPSETQYF TGTGCCAGCACCGACCAAACAGGGGCGCCATCGGAGACCCAGTACTTC
TRBD1 TRBJ1-4 TRBV5-1 few CASSVGTGVNEKLFF TGCGCCAGCAGCGTCGGGACAGGGGTAAATGAAAAACTGTTTTTT
- TRBJ1-1 TRBV15 few CATSATMNTEAFF TGTGCCACCAGCGCCACAATGAACACTGAAGCTTTCTTT
- TRBJ1-1 TRBV5-4 - CASSGALNTEAFF TGTGCCAGCAGCGGAGCTTTGAACACTGAAGCTTTCTTT
TRBD1 TRBJ1-4 TRBV4-2 - CASSRDRAEKLFF TGTGCCAGCAGCCGGGACAGGGCCGAAAAACTGTTTTTT
TRBD2 TRBJ2-1 TRBV11-3 - CASSLGTSVVHEQFF TGTGCCAGCAGCCTGGGGACTAGCGTTGTCCATGAGCAGTTCTTC
- TRBJ2-5 TRBV21-1 few CASSKVAGETQYF TGTGCCAGCAGCAAAGTTGCAGGGGAGACCCAGTACTTC
- TRBJ2-5 TRBV5-1 - CASSLGLPKETQYF TGCGCCAGCAGCTTGGGACTACCAAAAGAGACCCAGTACTTC
- TRBJ1-1 TRBV7-9 - CASSPRSQGNTEAFF TGTGCCAGCAGCCCCCGTTCACAGGGGAACACTGAAGCTTTCTTT
- TRBJ2-7 TRBV7-2 few CASSLGGGRGLYEQYF TGTGCCAGCAGCTTAGGGGGGGGCAGGGGGCTCTACGAGCAGTACTTC
- TRBJ2-7 TRBV18 - CASSSRRQNYYEQYF TGTGCCAGCTCGTCGCGCCGACAGAATTACTACGAGCAGTACTTC
- TRBJ1-1 TRBV11-2 once CASSPNRGGTEAFF TGTGCCAGCAGCCCTAATCGGGGTGGTACTGAAGCTTTCTTT
TRBD2 TRBJ2-1 TRBV28 few CASKYYGGAVGEQFF TGTGCCAGCAAATATTACGGGGGGGCCGTTGGTGAGCAGTTCTTC
- TRBJ2-2 TRBV11-2 - CASSFRGTGELFF TGTGCCAGCAGCTTCCGGGGGACCGGGGAGCTGTTTTTT